The clone carrying this T cell receptor beta chain was seen a few times. These data come from a study of blood T cells in healthy people across ages. Combining a sample-barcoded 5' primer with a J-beta primer mix, a second PCR ran for 7 to 11 cycles. TCRdb itself ran the 5' RACE reads through MiXCR, one entry per CDR3 protein. The data hold 2 million or so distinct CDR3 sequences, with around half observed a single time. The CDR3 sequence is 14 residues long. The germline gives CDR1 WNHNN, CDR2 SYGVQD (reference sequence). V gave up 3 bases and J gave up 2 bases, with 11 bases separating them. This clonotype was obtained from a woman aged 40 to 50 in good health. Sequenced material: blood. The chain has TRBV10-1 and TRBJ2-7; D may be TRBD1 (6 bases). Here the CDR3 DNA reads TGCGCCAGCAGTGACCAGGGGCGGGCCTACGAGCAGTACTTC. It yields the protein CASSDQGRAYEQYF.